The TCR beta chain described here comes from a study of T cells in Graves' hyperthyroidism and ophthalmopathy. From germline, CDR1 is SGHNT and CDR2 YENEEA. V trimming: 2 bases; J trimming: 8 bases; junction bases outside the gene matches: 9. The CDR3 covers 15 residues. The hyperthyroidism was newly diagnosed and had lasted under 2 months; the patients were aged 18 to 65. The diagnoses drew upon clinical symptoms, serum thyroxine and TRAb, thyroid ultrasound and orbital computed tomography. This clonotype has a count of ten or more. What it binds is not known. Study-level results: Most clonotypes expanded in the thyroid (above 0.001) were also present in blood.

RNA transcripts gave rise to amplified TCR beta CDR3 regions. The HTBI set primed first-round TCR CDR3 RT-PCR. TCRdb recomputed calls from the multiplex PCR reads with MiXCR, one row per CDR3 protein. The data show approximately 600,000 distinct CDR3 sequences, approximately 14% seen once. Sequenced material: blood. This rearrangement joins TRBV11-3 to TRBJ2-1; TRBD1 agrees at 7 bases. This receptor was taken from a woman aged 25 to 39 with Graves' hyperthyroidism that later progressed to Graves' ophthalmopathy. The CDR3 protein is CASSLPRTGFDEQFF. CDR3 in DNA: TGTGCCAGCAGCTTACCCCGGACAGGATTCGATGAGCAGTTCTTC.